This note documents a single T cell receptor (beta chain) sequence. The data stem from a study of Ad26.COV2.S vaccination and SARS-CoV-2 variants. Study as a whole: Within the COV1001 Ad26.COV2.S trial arm, the donor was enrolled.

Method: immunoSEQ multiplex PCR; TCRdb's copy keeps in-frame clones and lacks some. This sample has hundreds of thousands of clones, with roughly 90% found just once. The V gene's germline CDR1 is KGHDR and CDR2 SFDVKD. The CDR3 is made up of 17 amino acids. Trimming took 6 bases from V and 3 from J, leaving 19 bases between them. Indicated treatment: roughly 18 received Ad26.COV2.S at low or high dose, single or two shots; 5 received placebo; per-sample allocation not given. Following the first vaccine or placebo injection, samples were taken on day 63. The rearrangement uses TRBV24-1 and TRBJ2-2; maybe TRBD1 (6 bases). The sequence was obtained from a person between 18 and 65 years old who received the Ad26.COV2.S COVID-19 vaccine or a placebo. The source material was peripheral blood, sampled in a trial of Ad26.COV2.S vaccine versus placebo. The CDR3 sequence is CATSSGHFLQDTGELFF. Here the CDR3 DNA reads TGTGCCACCAGTTCGGGACACTTTTTACAGGACACCGGGGAGCTGTTTTTT.